What follows describes a single TCR beta chain. Its target is not known. In the same sample, other DNA sequences code for this CDR3. The data derive from a study of shared clonotypes between healthy human individuals. Study-wide results and limits: Researchers sampled only blood; tissue repertoires likely differ.

The V segment lost 4 bases and the J segment 0 bases; nucleotides outside the gene matches: 3. The CDR3 is made up of 14 amino acids. Germline V CDR1 and CDR2: SGDLS, YYNGEE. Profiling relied on immunoSEQ multiplex PCR, and the TCRdb table lists in-frame clones only, not all of them. This table has around 600,000 clones, approximately 95% appearing once. CD8 cells classed as naive were CD45RO-negative and positively selected for CCR7, excluding terminally differentiated effector memory CD45RA+ cells. Material for sequencing was naive CD8+ T cells sorted from blood. This sequence was found in a woman aged 30 to 39 in good health. The chain carries TRBV9 and TRBJ2-7; 8 bases map to TRBD1. The CDR3 here is CASSSGQGSYEQYF. The DNA for the CDR3 is TGTGCCAGCAGCTCCGGACAGGGCTCCTACGAGCAGTACTTC.